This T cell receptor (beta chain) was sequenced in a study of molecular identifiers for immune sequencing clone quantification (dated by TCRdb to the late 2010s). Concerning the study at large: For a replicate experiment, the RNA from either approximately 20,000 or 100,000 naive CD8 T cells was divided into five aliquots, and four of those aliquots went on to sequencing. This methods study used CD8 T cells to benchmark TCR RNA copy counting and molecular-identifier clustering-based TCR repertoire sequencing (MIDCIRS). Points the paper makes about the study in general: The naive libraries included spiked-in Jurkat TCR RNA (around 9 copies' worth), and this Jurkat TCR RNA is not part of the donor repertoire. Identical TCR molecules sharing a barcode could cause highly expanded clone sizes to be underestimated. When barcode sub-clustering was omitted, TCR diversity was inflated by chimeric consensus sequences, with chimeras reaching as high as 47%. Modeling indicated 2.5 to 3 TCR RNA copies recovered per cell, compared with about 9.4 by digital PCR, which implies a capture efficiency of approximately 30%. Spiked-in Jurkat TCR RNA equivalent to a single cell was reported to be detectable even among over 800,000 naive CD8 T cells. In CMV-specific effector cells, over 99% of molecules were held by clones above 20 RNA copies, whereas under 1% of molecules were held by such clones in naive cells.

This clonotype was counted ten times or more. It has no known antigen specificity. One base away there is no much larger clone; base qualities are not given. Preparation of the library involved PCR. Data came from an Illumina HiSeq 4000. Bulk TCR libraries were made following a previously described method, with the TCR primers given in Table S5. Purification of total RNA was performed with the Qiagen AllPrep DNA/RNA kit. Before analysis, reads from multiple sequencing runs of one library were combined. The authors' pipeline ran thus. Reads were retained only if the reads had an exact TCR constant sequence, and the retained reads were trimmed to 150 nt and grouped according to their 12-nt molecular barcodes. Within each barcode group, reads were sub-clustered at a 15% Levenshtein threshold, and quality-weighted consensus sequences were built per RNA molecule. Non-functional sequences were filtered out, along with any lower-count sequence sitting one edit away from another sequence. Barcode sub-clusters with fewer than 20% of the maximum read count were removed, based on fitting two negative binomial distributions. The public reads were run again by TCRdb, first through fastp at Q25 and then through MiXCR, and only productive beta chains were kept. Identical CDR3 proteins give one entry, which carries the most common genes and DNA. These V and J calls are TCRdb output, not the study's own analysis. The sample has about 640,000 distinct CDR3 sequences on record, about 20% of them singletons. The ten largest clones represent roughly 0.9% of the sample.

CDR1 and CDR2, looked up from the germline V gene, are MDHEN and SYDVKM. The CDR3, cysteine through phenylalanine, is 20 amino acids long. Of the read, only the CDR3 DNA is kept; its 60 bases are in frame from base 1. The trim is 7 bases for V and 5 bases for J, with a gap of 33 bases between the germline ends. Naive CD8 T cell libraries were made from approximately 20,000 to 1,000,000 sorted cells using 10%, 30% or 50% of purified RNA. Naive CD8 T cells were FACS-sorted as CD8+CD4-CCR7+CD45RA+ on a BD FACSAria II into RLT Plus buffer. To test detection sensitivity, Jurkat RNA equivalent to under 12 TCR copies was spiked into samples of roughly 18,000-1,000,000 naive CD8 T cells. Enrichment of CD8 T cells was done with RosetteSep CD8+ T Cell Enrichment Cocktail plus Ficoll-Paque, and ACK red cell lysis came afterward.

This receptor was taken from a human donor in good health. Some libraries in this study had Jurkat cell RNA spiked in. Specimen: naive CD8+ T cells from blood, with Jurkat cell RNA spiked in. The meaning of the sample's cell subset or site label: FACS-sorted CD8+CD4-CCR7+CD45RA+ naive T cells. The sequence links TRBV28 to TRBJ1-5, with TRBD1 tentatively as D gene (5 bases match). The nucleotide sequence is TGTGCCAGCAATTTGAATAGAGATAACCCAGGGACTTCTTGGGATCAGCCCCAGCATTTT. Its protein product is CASNLNRDNPGTSWDQPQHF. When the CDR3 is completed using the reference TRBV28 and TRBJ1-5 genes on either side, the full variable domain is DVKVTQSSRYLVKRTGEKVFLECVQDMDHENMFWYRQDPGLGLRLIYFSYDVKMKEKGDIPEGYSVSREKKERFSLILESASTNQTSMYLCASNLNRDNPGTSWDQPQHFGDGTRLSIL.